This T cell receptor beta chain was identified during a study of T cells in Graves' hyperthyroidism and ophthalmopathy. About the research overall: Peripheral blood collection took place at initial diagnosis, before any treatment.

Amplification of TCR beta CDR3 regions was performed using RNA transcripts as template. Initially, a first-round RT-PCR of the TCR CDR3 employed the HTBI primer set. TCRdb reprocessed the multiplex PCR reads via MiXCR and lists one record per CDR3 protein. The sample holds some 800,000 distinct CDR3 sequences, roughly 40% seen once. A lack of ophthalmopathy progression within 18 months defined stable Graves' hyperthyroidism. This clonotype was detected many times. The germline V and J ends were trimmed by 3 bases and 6 bases, with 9 bases remaining between them. The length of the CDR3 is 12 residues. Germline V CDR1 and CDR2: SGDLS, YYNGEE.

Sequenced input: blood. This TCR derives from a man between 18 and 35 years old with Graves' hyperthyroidism. The rearrangement links TRBV9 to TRBJ1-1, with D uncertain. CDR3 bases: TGTGCCAGCAGCGCCGTTAGCCCTGAAGCTTTCTTT. As protein: CASSAVSPEAFF.